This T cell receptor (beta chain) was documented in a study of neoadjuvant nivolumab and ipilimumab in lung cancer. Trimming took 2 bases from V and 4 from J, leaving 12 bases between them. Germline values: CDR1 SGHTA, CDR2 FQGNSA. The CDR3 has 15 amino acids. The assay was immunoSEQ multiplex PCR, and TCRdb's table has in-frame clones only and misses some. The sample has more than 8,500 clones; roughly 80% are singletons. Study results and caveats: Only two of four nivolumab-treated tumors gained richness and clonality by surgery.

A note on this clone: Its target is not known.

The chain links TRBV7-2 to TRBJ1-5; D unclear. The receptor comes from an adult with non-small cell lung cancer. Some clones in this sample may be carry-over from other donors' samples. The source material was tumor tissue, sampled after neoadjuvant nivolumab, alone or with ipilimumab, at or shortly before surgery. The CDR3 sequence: CASSLNGRQNQPQHF. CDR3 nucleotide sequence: TGTGCCAGCAGCTTAAACGGACGGCAGAATCAGCCCCAGCATTTT.